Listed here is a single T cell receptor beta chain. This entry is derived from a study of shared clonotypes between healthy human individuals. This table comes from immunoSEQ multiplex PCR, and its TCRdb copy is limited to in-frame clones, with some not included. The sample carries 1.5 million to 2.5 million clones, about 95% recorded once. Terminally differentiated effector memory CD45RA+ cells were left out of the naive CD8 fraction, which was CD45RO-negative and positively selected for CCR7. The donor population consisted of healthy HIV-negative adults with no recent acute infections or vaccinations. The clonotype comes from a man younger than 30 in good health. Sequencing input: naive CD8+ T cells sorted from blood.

The CDR3 region has the DNA TGTGCCAGCAGTTTAGGGGGGCGAACCACAGATACGCAGTATTTT. The encoded protein is CASSLGGRTTDTQYF. The chain is built from TRBV27 and TRBJ2-3; D possibly uses TRBD1 or TRBD2 (6 bases each). Deletions cut 2 bases from V and 2 bases from J, with 11 bases between. The CDR3 is 15 residues long. Per the germline V gene, CDR1 is MNHEY and CDR2 is SMNVEV (reference sequence).